Reported below is one T cell receptor (beta chain). The target of this receptor is not known. The record has no base qualities; no much larger clone is one base away. TCRbeta CDR3 regions were amplified from genomic DNA by means of the immunoSEQ Assay, a bias-controlled multiplex PCR. The original methods were these. The number of nucleated cells in each sample was estimated by amplification of reference gene primers within the assay. Sequence reads were collapsed and filtered to measure the absolute abundance of every unique TCRbeta CDR3 rearrangement. Productive Simpson clonality was computed per sample as the square root of Simpson's diversity index over productive rearrangements. TCRdb retrieved this table from immuneACCESS and kept in-frame rearrangements only. Not all clones are present; in checked studies, unresolved V genes account for under half, and no reason is known for the remainder. The D gene and trimming were derived from the DNA, and the V and J assignments and clone size from that table. The sample contains under 400,000 clones, approximately 89% of them found a single time. Jointly, the top ten make up 1.9% of the sample.

Participants in the prospective study were enrolled through a virtual design, were aged about 18 to 90 years, and lived in approximately 24 United States geographic areas. Cohort assignment in the prospective study relied on participant-reported clinical history from a screening survey and a study questionnaire. Mobile phlebotomists in the prospective study collected whole blood, serum and a nasopharyngeal or oropharyngeal swab from every participant. Additional blood draws and questionnaires over an approximately 2-month period could optionally be provided by prospective study participants. Before DNA extraction, prospective study blood samples were shipped either frozen or at room temperature. Inclusive of the bounding cysteine and phenylalanine, the CDR3 is 15 residues long. The read is trimmed to its CDR3 DNA, 45 bases read in frame from base 1. Compared with germline, V lacks 5 bases and J lacks 6 bases; bases without a gene match: 9. From a lookup of the germline V gene (reference sequence), CDR1 and CDR2 are LNHDA and SQIVND.

This sample was taken from a study of blood T cell repertoires in COVID-19 (dated by TCRdb to 2020 to 2021). Notes on the research overall: For ImmuneRACE Cohort 3, a participant was defined as recovered based on two consecutive negative NP/OP PCR tests, clearance by a healthcare professional, or resolution of symptoms. The samples were drawn from the first 160 participants of the ongoing ImmuneRACE study and from over 950 subjects provided by 6 global collaborators. The dataset comprised deeply sampled blood TCRbeta repertoires from subjects exposed to, actively infected with, or recovered from COVID-19. The repertoires were made available in a free public database intended to serve as a resource for research on the immune response to SARS-CoV-2. Where available, HLA class I and class II types were taken from metadata supplied by the sample provider and were not determined by assay-based typing. Sample metadata almost always included a de-identified subject ID, COVID-19 status, age in years and sex. The material from the prospective study consisted of cDNA or gDNA derived from T cells, B-cell-depleted T cells, or PBMCs. Samples covering the acute and convalescent phases of COVID-19 were provided by collaborators in the United States, Italy and Spain. Points the paper makes about the study in general: Clinical and demographic metadata were provided uncurated, with the amount varying by source and participant.

The sequence derives from a man aged 40-50 years in a cohort exposed to, infected with or recovered from COVID-19 (not recorded which). The chain couples TRBV19 to TRBJ2-1, with TRBD2 matching 8 junction bases. The specimen sequenced was PBMCs or T cells enriched from blood (not recorded which). CDR3 loop: CASSFPGLVTNEQFF. At the DNA level, the sequence is TGTGCCAGTAGTTTCCCGGGACTAGTAACCAATGAGCAGTTCTTC.